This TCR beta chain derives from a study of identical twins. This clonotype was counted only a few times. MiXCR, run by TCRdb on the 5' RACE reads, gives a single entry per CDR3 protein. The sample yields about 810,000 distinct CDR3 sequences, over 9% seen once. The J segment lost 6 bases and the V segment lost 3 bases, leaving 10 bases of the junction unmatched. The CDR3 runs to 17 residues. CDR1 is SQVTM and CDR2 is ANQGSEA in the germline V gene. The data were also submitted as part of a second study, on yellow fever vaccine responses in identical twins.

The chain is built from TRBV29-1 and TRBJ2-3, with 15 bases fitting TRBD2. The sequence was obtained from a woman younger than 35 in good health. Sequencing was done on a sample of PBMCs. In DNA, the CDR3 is TGCAGCGTTGAGGGACTAGCGGGAGGCGGAAGTACTGATACGCAGTATTTT. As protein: CSVEGLAGGGSTDTQYF.